This T cell receptor beta chain stems from a study of blood T cell repertoires in COVID-19. Overall study context: Samples taken during acute and convalescent COVID-19 were collected in the United States, Italy and Spain. From T cells, B-cell-depleted T cells, or PBMCs came the material, which was cDNA or gDNA.

Authors' data handling: Amplification of reference gene primers was used by the study to estimate nucleated cell counts. Produced via immunoSEQ multiplex PCR; TCRdb's table is partial and in-frame only. V and J calls and clone size are as listed in that table; D and trimming were resolved from the DNA. The sample holds hundreds of thousands of clones; around four fifths are singletons and the top ten take about 2.5%. The germline V gene has CDR1 SGHVS and CDR2 FQNEAQ. The ends lost 6 bases at V and 2 bases at J; junction bases unmatched: 8. The CDR3 is 16 amino acids. This clone came up once. Sequencing was performed on peripheral blood. The sequence derives from a woman aged 40 to 50 with active or convalescent COVID-19. The V and J genes are TRBV7-8 and TRBJ2-7, with 12 bases fitting TRBD2. The CDR3 DNA follows: TGTGCCAGCAGTAGACTAGCGGGGGCCGCCGCCTACGAGCAGTACTTC. Translation gives CASSRLAGAAAYEQYF.